Listed below are T cell receptor beta chains from one sample, sequenced in a study of CD8+ T cells in alopecia areata. Only in-frame clones appear in the TCRdb table, and some are missing; sequencing was by immunoSEQ multiplex PCR. This sample carries about 250,000 clones, over 45% of them seen once, and the ten largest clones take roughly 0.93%. This specimen consisted of CD4+ T cells sorted from blood, obtained around week 54, from a patient treated with tofacitinib. These receptors were taken from a human donor with alopecia areata. Each CDR3 is given with its conserved first and last residue. The D gene is left open where the match is weak. Size is stated for part of the rows, as once, few or many counts, or as a class when the clone is expanded.

abundance,j_gene,v_gene,d_gene,CDR3nt,CDR3aa
.,TRBJ2-6,TRBV30,.,TGTGCCTGGAGTCCCCCCTTCAGGGCGGGGGCCAACGTCCTGACTTTC,CAWSPPFRAGANVLTF
few,TRBJ2-1,TRBV2,TRBD1,TGTGCCAGCAGAGACAGGGGGCAGGGTGAGCAGTTCTTC,CASRDRGQGEQFF
.,TRBJ2-3,TRBV9,TRBD1,TGTGCCAGCAGCTTCGGACAGGACCCAGATACGCAGTATTTT,CASSFGQDPDTQYF
.,TRBJ2-5,TRBV6-5,TRBD2,TGTGCCACCCGGGGGGGGGAGACCCAGTACTTC,CATRGGETQYF
.,TRBJ1-6,TRBV7-2,.,TGTGCCAGCAGCTTAGGAGGGGGAAGTTCACCCCTCCACTTT,CASSLGGGSSPLHF
.,TRBJ1-1,TRBV4-3,TRBD1,TGCGCCAGCAGCCTCTCCGGGACAGGGGGCTTTTTCTCTGAAGCTTTCTTT,CASSLSGTGGFFSEAFF
.,TRBJ2-6,TRBV30,.,TGTGCCTGGAGTGTAGGAATCTCTGGGGCCAACGTCCTGACTTTC,CAWSVGISGANVLTF
.,TRBJ1-1,TRBV29-1,.,TGCAGCGTTGAAGAATATACTGAAGCTTTCTTT,CSVEEYTEAFF
.,TRBJ2-7,TRBV5-1,.,TGCGCCAGCAGCCCCCATTACAGGGCCGGGAACTACGAGCAGTACTTC,CASSPHYRAGNYEQYF
.,TRBJ1-2,TRBV6-5,TRBD1,TGTGCCAGCAGTCCCACAGGGGAATGGTCTGGCTACACCTTC,CASSPTGEWSGYTF
once,TRBJ2-3,TRBV2,TRBD1,TGTGCCAGCAGTCGGACAGGTAGCACAGATACGCAGTATTTT,CASSRTGSTDTQYF
few,TRBJ2-7,TRBV29-1,TRBD1,TGCAGCGTTGCCGGGACAGGGGACTACGAGCAGTACTTC,CSVAGTGDYEQYF
.,TRBJ2-5,TRBV6-5,.,TGTGCCAGCAATCCGGGACGTCTGGTCGGGACCCAGTACTTC,CASNPGRLVGTQYF
.,TRBJ1-6,TRBV15,.,TGTGCCACCAGCAGAGATTCAGGTTCCCCCCTCCACTTT,CATSRDSGSPLHF
.,TRBJ2-5,TRBV29-1,TRBD1,TGCAGCGGCAGGGACAGGGGGGACCAAGAGACCCAGTACTTC,CSGRDRGDQETQYF
.,TRBJ2-3,TRBV4-2,.,TGTGCCAGCAGCCAAGGCGCCTCGTCATTCGGGGATACGCAGTATTTT,CASSQGASSFGDTQYF
.,TRBJ2-7,TRBV7-6,TRBD1,TGTGCCAGCAGCTTAACAGGGGGCGGCTACGAGCAGTACTTC,CASSLTGGGYEQYF
few,TRBJ1-6,TRBV5-4,TRBD1,TGTGCCAGCAGCTTGGCTGGGACAGGGGGATCACCCCTCCACTTT,CASSLAGTGGSPLHF
.,TRBJ2-3,TRBV29-1,.,TGCAGCGTTGATGGGGGGCCGACAGATACGCAGTATTTT,CSVDGGPTDTQYF
few,TRBJ2-1,TRBV10-3,.,TGTGCCATCAGGGGGAGTACCTACAATGAGCAGTTCTTC,CAIRGSTYNEQFF
.,TRBJ2-7,TRBV30,.,TGTGCCTGGAGTGCCTCAAGGTACGAGCAGTACTTC,CAWSASRYEQYF
.,TRBJ2-5,TRBV30,TRBD2,TGTGCCTGGAGTCGGACCCGGACTAGCGGGGGGGCCGAGACCCAGTACTTC,CAWSRTRTSGGAETQYF
.,TRBJ1-2,TRBV6-5,TRBD1,TGTGCCAGCCAATCCGGGACAGGGGGCGGCTACACCTTC,CASQSGTGGGYTF
few,TRBJ2-2,TRBV5-1,.,TGCGCCAGCAGCACTTTTGAGAACACCGGGGAGCTGTTTTTT,CASSTFENTGELFF
.,TRBJ1-6,TRBV27,TRBD1,TGTGCCAGCAGTTTAGCCGGGACAGGCCTCTCACCCCTCCACTTT,CASSLAGTGLSPLHF
many,TRBJ2-7,TRBV19,.,TGTGCCAGTAGTATTTCTTCACGGGGCGAGCAGTACTTC,CASSISSRGEQYF
few,TRBJ1-2,TRBV2,.,TGTGCCAGCAGCACGCCGGGGGGCTATGGCTACACCTTC,CASSTPGGYGYTF
.,TRBJ1-1,TRBV10-2,.,TGCGCCAGCAGTGACCCGGGGGGGTTGCCTGAAGCTTTCTTT,CASSDPGGLPEAFF
.,TRBJ2-7,TRBV27,.,TGTGCCAGCAGTTTAGCGGACAAGTCCTACGAGCAGTACTTC,CASSLADKSYEQYF
.,TRBJ2-5,TRBV2,.,TGTGCCAGCAGCCTGCGAGGGCCAGGGGAGACCCAGTACTTC,CASSLRGPGETQYF
once,TRBJ1-1,TRBV29-1,TRBD1,TGCAGCGTTTTCAGACAGGGGAGACCCCCTGAAGCTTTCTTT,CSVFRQGRPPEAFF
.,TRBJ1-4,TRBV6-5,.,TGTGCCAGCAGTTACTCGTGGGGGGGCCCAAATGAAAAACTGTTTTTT,CASSYSWGGPNEKLFF
few,TRBJ2-3,TRBV29-1,.,TGCAGCGTTGAACAGGTTAGGGATACGCAGTATTTT,CSVEQVRDTQYF
.,TRBJ2-7,TRBV15,.,TGTGCCACCAGGGAATTGGGCTCCTACGAGCAGTACTTC,CATRELGSYEQYF
.,TRBJ2-6,TRBV27,.,TGTGCCAGCAGCAGGTCTGGGGCCAACGTCCTGACTTTC,CASSRSGANVLTF
.,TRBJ1-5,TRBV6-1,TRBD1,TGTGCCAGCAGTGAAGCAACAGGGGGCAATCAGCCCCAGCATTTT,CASSEATGGNQPQHF
once,TRBJ1-5,TRBV5-1,.,TGCGCCAGCAGCTTTTCGGGGACCCAGCCCCAGCATTTT,CASSFSGTQPQHF
few,TRBJ2-1,TRBV5-1,.,TGCGCCAGCAGCTCCTCCGCGGGGCGACTTACCTCCTATAGTGATGAGCAGTTCTTC,CASSSSAGRLTSYSDEQFF
.,TRBJ2-7,TRBV25-1,TRBD1,TGTGCCAGCAGATCCGGGACAGGGTCTACCGAGCAGTACTTC,CASRSGTGSTEQYF
.,TRBJ1-4,TRBV6-5,.,TGTGCCAGCAGGTCCCGGGGAGGGGGTGAAAAACTGTTTTTT,CASRSRGGGEKLFF
few,TRBJ1-2,TRBV6-5,TRBD1,TGTGCCAGCACTACTACAGGGGGCGTTGGCTACACCTTC,CASTTTGGVGYTF
.,TRBJ1-2,TRBV19,TRBD1,TGTGCCAGTAGTGAGCCGGGACAGGGTTCTATCTATGGCTACACCTTC,CASSEPGQGSIYGYTF
.,TRBJ2-7,TRBV30,.,TGTGCCTGGAGTGTTTCGCAGGTCCGGACCGAGCAGTACTTC,CAWSVSQVRTEQYF
.,TRBJ1-4,TRBV30,TRBD1,TGTGCCTGGACCCCGGGACAGGGGACGGAAAAACTGTTTTTT,CAWTPGQGTEKLFF
few,TRBJ1-5,TRBV6-6,.,TGTGCCAGCAGTTTGCAGGGCAATCAGCCCCAGCATTTT,CASSLQGNQPQHF
.,TRBJ2-1,TRBV6-5,.,TGTGCCAGCACGACAGGTCTCTCCTACAATGAGCAGTTCTTC,CASTTGLSYNEQFF
.,TRBJ1-5,TRBV4-3,.,TGCGCCAGCAGCCGGGATAGCAATCAGCCCCAGCATTTT,CASSRDSNQPQHF
many,TRBJ2-2,TRBV5-6,.,TGTGCCAGCAGCGACGGGACACCACTTAACACCGGGGAGCTGTTTTTT,CASSDGTPLNTGELFF
few,TRBJ2-1,TRBV5-4,.,TGTGCCAGCAGCTTGCGGCCAGGCGGTGAGCAGTTCTTC,CASSLRPGGEQFF
once,TRBJ2-7,TRBV5-1,.,TGCGCCAGCAGCTTTACCACAGGTTCCTACGAGCAGTACTTC,CASSFTTGSYEQYF
.,TRBJ1-1,TRBV7-2,.,TGTGCCAGCAGCTACTGGGGACGAAGCACTGAAGCTTTCTTT,CASSYWGRSTEAFF